This TCR beta chain is from a study of T cells after yellow fever vaccination. This clonotype was seen more than once but under ten times. Its antigen is not identified. Study observations and caveats: Bulk-population clonotypes that are abundant could appear as contaminants in FACS-sorted repertoires. Booster sampling recovered most clones from primary vaccination (approximately 96% CD4, roughly 86% CD8).

It was through 5'RACE template switching that TCR cDNA was made, with a universal primer site and UMIs added. TCRdb passed the 5' RACE reads through MiXCR, listing each CDR3 protein once. Here the sample spans about 550,000 distinct CDR3 sequences, about 19% being singletons. This CDR3 comprises 15 residues. The germline V and J ends were trimmed by 1 base and 0 bases, with 7 bases remaining between them. CDR1 and CDR2 (germline): MGHRA, YSYEKL. The source is a man aged 25-45 years who received the YFV17D yellow fever vaccine. The rearrangement uses TRBV4-1 and TRBJ1-3; no definite D call. The source was PBMCs, collected 15 days after the yellow fever booster vaccination. The CDR3 DNA follows: TGCGCCAGCAGCCAAGTGACGGACTCTGGAAACACCATATATTTT. Translated, it gives CASSQVTDSGNTIYF.